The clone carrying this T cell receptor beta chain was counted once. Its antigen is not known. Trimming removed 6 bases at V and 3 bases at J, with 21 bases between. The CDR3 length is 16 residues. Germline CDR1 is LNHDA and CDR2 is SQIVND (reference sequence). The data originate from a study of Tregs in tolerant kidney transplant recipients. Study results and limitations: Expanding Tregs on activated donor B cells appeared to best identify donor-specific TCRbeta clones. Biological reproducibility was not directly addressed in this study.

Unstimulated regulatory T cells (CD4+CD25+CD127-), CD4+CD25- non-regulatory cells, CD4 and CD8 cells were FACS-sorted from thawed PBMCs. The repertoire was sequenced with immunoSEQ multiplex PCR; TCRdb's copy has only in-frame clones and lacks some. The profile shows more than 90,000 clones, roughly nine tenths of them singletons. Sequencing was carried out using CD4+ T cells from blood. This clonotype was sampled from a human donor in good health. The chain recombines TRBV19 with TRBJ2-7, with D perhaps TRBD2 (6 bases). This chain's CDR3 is CASRSPGNWRVYEQYF. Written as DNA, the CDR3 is TGTGCCAGTAGGAGTCCCGGGAATTGGAGGGTCTACGAGCAGTACTTC. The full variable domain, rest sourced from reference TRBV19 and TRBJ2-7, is DGGITQSPKYLFRKEGQNVTLSCEQNLNHDAMYWYRQDPGQGLRLIYYSQIVNDFQKGDIAEGYSVSREKKESFPLTVTSAQKNPTAFYLCASRSPGNWRVYEQYFGPGTRLTVT.